The 23 T cell receptor beta chains given below trace back to one sample, sequenced in a study of shared clonotypes between healthy human individuals. TCRdb's copy holds only in-frame clones and misses some; the assay was immunoSEQ multiplex PCR. This sample has about 95,000 clones, with 67% found just once. Sequenced input: memory CD8+ T cells sorted from blood. Subset here: CD45RO+ cells pooled with CCR7-negative TemRA cells. These receptors all come from a man younger than 40 in good health.

A single count supports this clone. The chain links TRBV5-1 to TRBJ2-2, with a tentative D call TRBD1 (5 bases). Germline-derived CDR1 and CDR2 are SGHRS and YFSETQ. The CDR3 totals 15 residues. Trimming took off 2 bases at V and 6 bases at J, with 14 bases between the two ends. In nucleotides, the CDR3 is TGCGCCAGCAGCTTAGACCCAGGGATCGCCGGGGAGCTGTTTTTT. This sequence encodes CASSLDPGIAGELFF.

This chain links TRBV5-1 with TRBJ2-1; D is unresolved. Trimming took 3 bases from V and 4 from J, leaving 11 bases between them. Germline V gives CDR1 SGHRS, CDR2 YFSETQ. CDR3 length: 14 residues. CDR3 coding DNA: TGCGCCAGCAGCTCGGGCCTTACTTACAATGAGCAGTTCTTC. Amino acids: CASSSGLTYNEQFF.

The rearrangement uses TRBV7-9 and TRBJ1-1; D may be TRBD1 (5 bases). The V gene's germline CDR1 is SEHNR and CDR2 FQNEAQ (reference sequence). This CDR3 has 14 amino acids. Trimming stripped 1 base from V and 3 bases from J, with 9 bases between. CDR3 DNA: TGTGCCAGCAGCTTAGTCGGCAGGGACACTGAAGCTTTCTTT. Amino acid sequence: CASSLVGRDTEAFF.

The chain is built from TRBV19 and TRBJ2-6; D might be TRBD1 (5 bases). The CDR3 contains 18 residues. Germline loops: CDR1 LNHDA, CDR2 SQIVND (reference sequence). The germline V and J ends were trimmed by 5 bases and 4 bases, with 21 bases remaining between them. The CDR3 reads CASSSPLTVTDGANVLTF. The CDR3 bases are TGTGCCAGTAGTTCCCCGCTGACAGTGACGGACGGGGCCAACGTCCTGACTTTC.

This clone was counted between two and nine times. The J gene is TRBJ2-1, the V gene TRBV28; 9 bases fit TRBD2. After removal of 1 base from V and 4 bases from J, the junction contained 11 bases not matched to a gene. The CDR3 has 18 amino acids. CDR1 is MDHEN, CDR2 SYDVKM, per germline. The CDR3 protein is CASSLLPGREGLYNEQFF. The CDR3 DNA follows: TGTGCCAGCAGTTTATTGCCTGGGCGGGAGGGCCTTTACAATGAGCAGTTCTTC.

This sequence joins TRBV19 and TRBJ1-1; no definite D call. V lost 7 bases to trimming and J lost 4 bases, with 10 bases between them. Germline V CDR1 and CDR2: LNHDA, SQIVND (reference sequence). The CDR3 length is 12 residues. CDR3: CASKVGGTEAFF. In DNA form, the CDR3 reads TGTGCCAGTAAAGTCGGTGGCACTGAAGCTTTCTTT.

This clone showed up just a few times. V and J are TRBV6-5 and TRBJ1-2, with no clear D. Germline lookup yields CDR1 MNHEY and CDR2 SVGAGI. CDR3 length: 13 residues. The V end was cut by 2 bases, the J end by 2 bases, with 6 bases between. The DNA for the CDR3 is TGTGCCAGCAGTTACGTCGCCAACTATGGCTACACCTTC. Translated, it gives CASSYVANYGYTF.

This rearrangement joins TRBV19 to TRBJ2-1; D remains ambiguous. The CDR3 spans 14 residues. The V and J ends lost 3 bases and 4 bases respectively, with 10 bases between them. The germline gives CDR1 LNHDA, CDR2 SQIVND (reference sequence). The DNA of the CDR3 is TGTGCCAGTAGTATTGCTTCAGCTTACAATGAGCAGTTCTTC. This encodes CASSIASAYNEQFF.

V is TRBV6-1 and J is TRBJ2-1; D is ambiguous. Germline loops: CDR1 MNHNS, CDR2 SASEGT. The CDR3 spans 14 residues. The ends were cut back, 6 bases at V and 3 bases at J, with 12 bases in the middle. The CDR3 loop reads CASSSYEVYNEQFF. The DNA for the CDR3 is TGTGCCAGCAGCTCCTACGAGGTCTACAATGAGCAGTTCTTC.

The J gene is TRBJ2-2, the V gene TRBV6-5, with 8 bases lining up with TRBD1. The CDR3 consists of 15 residues. The V gene end was trimmed by 8 bases and the J gene end by 3 bases; junction bases not matched to a gene: 8. Germline V gene data show CDR1 as MNHEY and CDR2 as SVGAGI. This CDR3 is CASQVPQGDTGELFF. The CDR3, as DNA: TGTGCCAGCCAAGTCCCACAGGGGGACACCGGGGAGCTGTTTTTT.

The rearrangement joins TRBV28 to TRBJ2-5; tentatively, D is TRBD2 (7 bases). There are 14 residues in the CDR3. Deletions cut 3 bases from V and 4 bases from J, with 12 bases between. Germline-derived CDR1 and CDR2 are MDHEN and SYDVKM. CDR3 in amino acids: CASSFGGLRETQYF. In DNA, the CDR3 is TGTGCCAGCAGTTTCGGGGGGCTTAGAGAGACCCAGTACTTC.

This sequence joins TRBV28 and TRBJ2-5; D might be TRBD2 (6 bases). Trimming took off 6 bases at V and 1 base at J, with 15 bases between the two ends. This CDR3 has 15 residues. Germline V gene sequence: CDR1 MDHEN, CDR2 SYDVKM. The CDR3 sequence is CASRPQEGFQETQYF. The CDR3 bases are TGTGCCAGCAGGCCTCAGGAGGGATTCCAAGAGACCCAGTACTTC.

To note about this clone: With a far larger clone one base away, a read error is the likely cause. Within the sample, other DNA sequences also encode this same CDR3. This chain uses TRBV7-9 with TRBJ1-2, with 10 bases fitting TRBD1. From germline, CDR1 is SEHNR and CDR2 FQNEAQ (reference sequence). Trimming removed 6 bases from V and 5 bases from J; junction bases left unmatched: 3. CDR3 length: 13 amino acids. The DNA of the CDR3 is TGTGCCAGCAGTTGGACAGGGGGGTATGGCTACACCTTC. Its translation is CASSWTGGYGYTF. Together with reference TRBV7-9 and TRBJ1-2, the CDR3 gives the full variable domain: DTGVSQNPRHKITKRGQNVTFRCDPISEHNRLYWYRQTLGQGPEFLTYFQNEAQLEKSRLLSDRFSAERPKGSFSTLEIQRTEQGDSAMYLCASSWTGGYGYTFGSGTRLTVV.

V gene TRBV2 combines with J gene TRBJ2-3; 12 positions agree with TRBD2. V shed 2 bases and J 2 bases; nucleotides not matched to a gene: 2. The CDR3 runs to 16 residues. Germline assignment: CDR1 SNHLY and CDR2 FYNNEI. DNA for the CDR3: TGTGCCAGCAGTGAACTAGCGGGAGGGATCACAGATACGCAGTATTTT. Amino acids: CASSELAGGITDTQYF.

V and J are TRBV20-1 and TRBJ2-1; D uncertain. Trimming removed 6 bases from V and 4 bases from J, with 4 bases in between. There are 10 residues in the CDR3. CDR1 is DFQATT and CDR2 is SNEGSKA in the germline V gene (reference sequence). The CDR3 nucleotides read TGCAGTGCCAAGTACAATGAGCAGTTCTTC. Amino acids: CSAKYNEQFF.

The chain uses TRBV6-5 and TRBJ2-7; tentatively, D is TRBD1 (5 bases). The CDR3 consists of 13 residues. The V end lost 2 bases, the J end lost 2 bases, and 7 bases lay between the germline ends. Per the germline V gene, CDR1 is MNHEY and CDR2 is SVGAGI. CDR3 DNA sequence: TGTGCCAGCAGTTACCAGGGTACCTACGAGCAGTACTTC. Protein sequence: CASSYQGTYEQYF.

This clone occurred once. The J gene is TRBJ2-7, the V gene TRBV4-3; 10 bases are a match to TRBD2. Germline CDR1 reads LGHNA; CDR2 reads YSLEER. The V segment lost 3 bases and the J segment 1 base; nucleotides outside the gene matches: 12. This CDR3 is 18 amino acids long. The CDR3 spells CASSHDLRTSGESYEQYF. The CDR3 nucleotides are TGCGCCAGCAGCCATGATCTCAGAACTAGCGGGGAGTCCTACGAGCAGTACTTC.

The gene calls are TRBV25-1 and TRBJ2-1; 11 bases map to TRBD2. After removal of 2 bases from V and 1 base from J, the junction contained 7 bases not matched to a gene. Germline CDR1 and CDR2: MGHDK and SYGVNS. CDR3 length equals 18 residues. CDR3 sequence (DNA): TGTGCCAGCAGTGAAACGGGACTAGCGGTCAAATCCTACAATGAGCAGTTCTTC. It translates to CASSETGLAVKSYNEQFF.

A few counts support this clone. The chain carries TRBV5-1 and TRBJ2-5, with D possibly TRBD2 on 5 matching bases. Germline V gene sequence: CDR1 SGHRS, CDR2 YFSETQ. Trimming pared 5 bases from V and 1 base from J, leaving 15 bases between. This CDR3 region has 15 residues. CDR3 in DNA: TGCGCCAGCAGGTATGGAGGCGGGCCCCAAGAGACCCAGTACTTC. It yields the protein CASRYGGGPQETQYF. Combining the CDR3 with reference TRBV5-1 and TRBJ2-5 gives the whole variable domain KAGVTQTPRYLIKTRGQQVTLSCSPISGHRSVSWYQQTPGQGLQFLFEYFSETQRNKGNFPGRFSGRQFSNSRSEMNVSTLELGDSALYLCASRYGGGPQETQYFGPGTRLLVL.

This chain uses TRBV19 with TRBJ2-7, with D hard to call. The CDR3 has 12 residues. Germline V gene sequence: CDR1 LNHDA, CDR2 SQIVND (reference sequence). V was cut by 3 bases and J by 4 bases, with 7 bases left in between. Here the CDR3 reads CASSIIGYEQYF. In DNA, the CDR3 is TGTGCCAGTAGTATTATTGGGTACGAGCAGTACTTC.

The chain recombines TRBV11-2 with TRBJ1-1; D gene uncertain. Deletions cut 3 bases from V and 5 bases from J, with 22 bases between. The CDR3 is 17 amino acids. Germline V lookup: CDR1 SGHAT, CDR2 FQNNGV. DNA of the CDR3: TGTGCCAGCAGCTTGAGTTTATATCGGCGCTCGGGGACTGAAGCTTTCTTT. Translating it yields CASSLSLYRRSGTEAFF.

The chain uses TRBV7-9 and TRBJ2-3; D remains unclear. Trimming left V 3 bases short and J 7 bases short, with 11 bases between. Looked up from germline, CDR1 is SEHNR and CDR2 is FQNEAQ (reference sequence). This CDR3 region has 13 residues. The CDR3 region is CASSFVQVNTQYF. The CDR3, as DNA: TGTGCCAGCAGCTTCGTGCAGGTGAATACGCAGTATTTT.

The chain carries TRBV29-1 and TRBJ2-3, with 8 nucleotides matching TRBD1. This CDR3 has 15 amino acids. Germline trimming cut 4 bases from V and 4 bases from J; bases unmatched to any gene: 10. CDR1 SQVTM and CDR2 ANQGSEA come from the germline V gene. The CDR3 bases are TGCAGCGTTGTCGGACTTGACAGGGGTCCAGATACGCAGTATTTT. Amino acids: CSVVGLDRGPDTQYF.